This T cell receptor beta chain was observed in a study of post-analysis software for immune sequencing data. Unique molecular identifiers were built into the TCR beta cDNA libraries. Each CDR3 protein is one row after TCRdb ran MiXCR on the PCR reads. This repertoire shows fewer than 700,000 distinct CDR3 sequences, roughly 40% found once; its top ten account for more than 1.5%. Sequences were obtained from blood. The TCR comes from a girl aged 5-17 years with multiple sclerosis.

DNA for the CDR3: TGTGCCAGCAGCTTCGGGACAGGGGGCAGGTGGTACAGCGAGACCCAGTACTTC. It is translated as CASSFGTGGRWYSETQYF. J is TRBJ2-5 and V is TRBV7-9, with 12 bases fitting TRBD1. Per the germline V gene, CDR1 is SEHNR and CDR2 is FQNEAQ (reference sequence). J was trimmed by 5 bases and V by 3 bases; bases with no gene match: 13. The CDR3 has 18 amino acids.